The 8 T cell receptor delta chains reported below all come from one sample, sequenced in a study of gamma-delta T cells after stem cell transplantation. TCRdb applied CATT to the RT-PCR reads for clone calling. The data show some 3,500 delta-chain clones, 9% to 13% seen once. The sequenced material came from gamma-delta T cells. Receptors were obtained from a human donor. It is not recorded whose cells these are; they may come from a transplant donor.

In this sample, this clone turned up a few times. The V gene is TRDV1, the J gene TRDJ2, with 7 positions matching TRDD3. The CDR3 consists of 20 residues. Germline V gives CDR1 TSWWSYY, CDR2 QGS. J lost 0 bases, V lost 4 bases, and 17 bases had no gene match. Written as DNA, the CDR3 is TGTGCTCTTGGGGGCCTCCTTTCCGACGAAGGGGATACTTTGACAGCACAACTCTTCTTT. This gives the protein CALGGLLSDEGDTLTAQLFF.

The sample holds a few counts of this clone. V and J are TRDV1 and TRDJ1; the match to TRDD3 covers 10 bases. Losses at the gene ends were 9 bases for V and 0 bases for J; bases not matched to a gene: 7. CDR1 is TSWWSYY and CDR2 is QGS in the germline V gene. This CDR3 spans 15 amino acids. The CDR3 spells CALRTGGSYTDKLIF. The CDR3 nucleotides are TGTGCTCTCCGTACTGGGGGATCGTACACCGATAAACTCATCTTT.

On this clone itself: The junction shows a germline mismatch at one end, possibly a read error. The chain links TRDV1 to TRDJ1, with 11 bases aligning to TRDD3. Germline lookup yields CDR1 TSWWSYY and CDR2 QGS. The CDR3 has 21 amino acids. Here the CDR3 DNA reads TGTGCTCTTGGGGAACACCCCGGCCTGACTTACTGGGGGATAAAATCCGATAAACTCACCTTT. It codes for CALGEHPGLTYWGIKSDKLTF.

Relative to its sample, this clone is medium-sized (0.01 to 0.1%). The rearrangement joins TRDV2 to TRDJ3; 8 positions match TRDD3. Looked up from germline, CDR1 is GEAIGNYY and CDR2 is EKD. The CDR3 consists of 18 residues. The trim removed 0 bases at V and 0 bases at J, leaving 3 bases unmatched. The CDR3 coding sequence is TGTGCCTGTGACACCGGGGATACCCGCTCCTGGGACACCCGACAGATGTTTTTC. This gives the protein CACDTGDTRSWDTRQMFF.

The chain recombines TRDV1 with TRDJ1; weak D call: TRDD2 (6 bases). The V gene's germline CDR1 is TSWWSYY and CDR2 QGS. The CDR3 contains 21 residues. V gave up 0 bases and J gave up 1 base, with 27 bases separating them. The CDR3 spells CALGELEPSTMTFKGTDKLIF. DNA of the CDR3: TGTGCTCTTGGGGAACTAGAGCCTTCCACCATGACGTTTAAGGGCACCGATAAACTCATCTTT.

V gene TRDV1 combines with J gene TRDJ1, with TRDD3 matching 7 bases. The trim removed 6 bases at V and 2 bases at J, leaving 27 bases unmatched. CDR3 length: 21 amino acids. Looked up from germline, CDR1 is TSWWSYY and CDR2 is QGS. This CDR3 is CALGPSGMYPRGIDRTDKLIF. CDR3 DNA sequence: TGTGCTCTTGGACCCTCAGGGATGTACCCCCGGGGGATTGATAGGACCGATAAACTCATCTTT.

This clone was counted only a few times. The CDR3 protein is CALGELGFLLGDTPWDTRQMFF. The CDR3 bases are TGTGCTCTTGGGGAACTCGGCTTCCTACTGGGGGATACGCCCTGGGACACCCGACAGATGTTTTTC. The chain joins TRDV1 to TRDJ3, with 13 bases identical to TRDD3. There are 22 residues in the CDR3. The V gene's germline CDR1 is TSWWSYY and CDR2 QGS. V gave up 0 bases and J gave up 2 bases; unmatched junction bases: 10.

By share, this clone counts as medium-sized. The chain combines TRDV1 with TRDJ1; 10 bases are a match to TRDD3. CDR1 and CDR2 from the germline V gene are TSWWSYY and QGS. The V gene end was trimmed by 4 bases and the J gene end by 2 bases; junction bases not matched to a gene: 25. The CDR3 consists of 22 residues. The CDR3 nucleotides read TGTGCTCTTGGGGGAACCTTCCTCCACGGGGTCGGTGTACTGGGGGATACCGATAAACTCATCTTT. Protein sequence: CALGGTFLHGVGVLGDTDKLIF.